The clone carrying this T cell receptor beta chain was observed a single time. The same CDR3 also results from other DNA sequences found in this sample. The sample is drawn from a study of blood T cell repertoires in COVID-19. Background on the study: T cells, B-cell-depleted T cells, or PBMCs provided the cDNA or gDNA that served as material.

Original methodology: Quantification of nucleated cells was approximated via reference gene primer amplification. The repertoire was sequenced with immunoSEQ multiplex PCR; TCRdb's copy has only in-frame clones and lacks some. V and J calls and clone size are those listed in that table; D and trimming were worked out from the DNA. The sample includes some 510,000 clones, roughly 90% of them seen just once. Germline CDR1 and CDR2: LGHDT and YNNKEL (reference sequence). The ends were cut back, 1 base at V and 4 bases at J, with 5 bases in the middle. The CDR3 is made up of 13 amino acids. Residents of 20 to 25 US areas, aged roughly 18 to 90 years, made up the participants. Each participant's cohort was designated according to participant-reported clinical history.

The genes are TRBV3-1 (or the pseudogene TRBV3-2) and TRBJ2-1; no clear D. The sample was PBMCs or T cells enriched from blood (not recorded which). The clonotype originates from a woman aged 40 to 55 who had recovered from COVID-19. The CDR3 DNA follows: TGTGCCAGCAGCCAAGGGCCGTACAATGAGCAGTTCTTC. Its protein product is CASSQGPYNEQFF.